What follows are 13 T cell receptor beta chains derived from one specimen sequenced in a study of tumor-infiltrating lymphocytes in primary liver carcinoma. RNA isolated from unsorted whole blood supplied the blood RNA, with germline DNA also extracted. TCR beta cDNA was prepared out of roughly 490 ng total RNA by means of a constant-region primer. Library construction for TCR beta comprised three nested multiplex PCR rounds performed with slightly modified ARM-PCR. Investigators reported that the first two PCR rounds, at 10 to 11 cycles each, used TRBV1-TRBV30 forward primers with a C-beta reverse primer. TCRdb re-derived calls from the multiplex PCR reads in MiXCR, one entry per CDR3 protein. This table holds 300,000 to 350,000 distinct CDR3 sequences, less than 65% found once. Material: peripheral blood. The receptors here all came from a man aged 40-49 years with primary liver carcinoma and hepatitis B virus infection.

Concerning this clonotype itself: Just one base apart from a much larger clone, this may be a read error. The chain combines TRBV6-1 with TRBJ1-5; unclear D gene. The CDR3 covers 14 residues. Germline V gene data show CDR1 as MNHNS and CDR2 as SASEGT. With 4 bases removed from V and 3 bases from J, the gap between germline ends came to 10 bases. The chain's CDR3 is CASSGADHNQPQHF. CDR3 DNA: TGTGCCAGCAGTGGGGCAGACCACAATCAGCCCCAGCATTTT.

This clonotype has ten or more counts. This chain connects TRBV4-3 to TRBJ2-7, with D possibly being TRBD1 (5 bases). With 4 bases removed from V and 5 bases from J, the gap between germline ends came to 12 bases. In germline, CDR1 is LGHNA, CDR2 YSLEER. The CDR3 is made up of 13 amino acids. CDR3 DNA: TGCGCCAGCAGCCTAACCTTACAGGACGAGCAGTACTTC. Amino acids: CASSLTLQDEQYF.

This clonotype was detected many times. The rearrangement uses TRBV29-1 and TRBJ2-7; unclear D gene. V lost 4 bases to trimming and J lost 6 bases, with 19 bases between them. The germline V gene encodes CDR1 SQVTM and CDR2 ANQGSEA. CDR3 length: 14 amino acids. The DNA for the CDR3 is TGCAGCGTTGTTGAGAGGATCGACGCTGCCGAGCAGTACTTC. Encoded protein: CSVVERIDAAEQYF.

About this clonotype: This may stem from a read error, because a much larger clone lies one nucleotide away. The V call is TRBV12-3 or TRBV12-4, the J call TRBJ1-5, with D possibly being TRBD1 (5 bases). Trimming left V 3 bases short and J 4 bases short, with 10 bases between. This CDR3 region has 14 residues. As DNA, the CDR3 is TGTGCCAGCAGTTTGTACGGGACTAATCAGCCCCAGCATTTT. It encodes CASSLYGTNQPQHF.

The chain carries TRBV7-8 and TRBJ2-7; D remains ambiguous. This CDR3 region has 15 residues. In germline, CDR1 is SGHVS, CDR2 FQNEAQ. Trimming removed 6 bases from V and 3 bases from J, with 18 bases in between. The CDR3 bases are TGTGCCAGCAGGGACCCAAAGACGCCCGTCTACGAGCAGTACTTC. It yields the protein CASRDPKTPVYEQYF. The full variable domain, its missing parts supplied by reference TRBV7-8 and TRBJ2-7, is GAGVSQSPRYKVAKRGQDVALRCDPISGHVSLFWYQQALGQGPEFLTYFQNEAQLDKSGLPSDRFFAERPEGSVSTLKIQRTQQEDSAVYLCASRDPKTPVYEQYFGPGTRLTVT.

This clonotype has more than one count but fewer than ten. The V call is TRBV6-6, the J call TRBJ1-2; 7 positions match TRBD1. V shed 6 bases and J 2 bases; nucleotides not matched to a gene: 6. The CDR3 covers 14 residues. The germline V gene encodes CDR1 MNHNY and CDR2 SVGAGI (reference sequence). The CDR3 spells CASSPRGRNYGYTF. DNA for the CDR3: TGTGCCAGCAGCCCGAGGGGGCGAAACTATGGCTACACCTTC.

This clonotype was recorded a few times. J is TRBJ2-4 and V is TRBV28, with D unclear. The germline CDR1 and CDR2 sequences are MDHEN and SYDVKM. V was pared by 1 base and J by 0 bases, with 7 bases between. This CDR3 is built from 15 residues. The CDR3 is CASSLFGLAKNIQYF. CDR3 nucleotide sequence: TGTGCCAGCAGTTTATTCGGCCTAGCCAAAAACATTCAGTACTTC.

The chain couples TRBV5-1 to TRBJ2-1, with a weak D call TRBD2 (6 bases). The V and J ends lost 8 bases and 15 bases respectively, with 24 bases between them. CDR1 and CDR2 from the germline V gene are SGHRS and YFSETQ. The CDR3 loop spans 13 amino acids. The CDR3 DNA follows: TGCGCCAGTAGCGGACCGGGTTTCGATGAACGGTTCTTC. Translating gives CASSGPGFDERFF.

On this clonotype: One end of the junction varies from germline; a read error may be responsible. CDR3 loop: CASSDRDRGNNQQFF. The CDR3 nucleotides are TGTGCCAGCAGTGACCGGGACAGGGGGAACAATCAGCAGTTCTTC. This rearrangement joins TRBV6-1 to TRBJ2-1, with TRBD1 identical over 11 bases. This CDR3 has 15 residues. CDR1 MNHNS and CDR2 SASEGT come from the germline V gene.

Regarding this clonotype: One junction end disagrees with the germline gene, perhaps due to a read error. CDR3 bases: TGTGCCAGCAATTTAAGCCAGAGCTCCTACGAGCAGTACTTC. It specifies CASNLSQSSYEQYF. The rearrangement links TRBV28 to TRBJ2-7; D remains ambiguous. Germline loops: CDR1 MDHEN, CDR2 SYDVKM. CDR3 length equals 14 residues. Full variable domain (remainder filled in from reference TRBV28 and TRBJ2-7): DVKVTQSSRYLVKRTGEKVFLECVQDMDHENMFWYRQDPGLGLRLIYFSYDVKMKEKGDIPEGYSVSREKKERFSLILESASTNQTSMYLCASNLSQSSYEQYFGPGTRLTVT.

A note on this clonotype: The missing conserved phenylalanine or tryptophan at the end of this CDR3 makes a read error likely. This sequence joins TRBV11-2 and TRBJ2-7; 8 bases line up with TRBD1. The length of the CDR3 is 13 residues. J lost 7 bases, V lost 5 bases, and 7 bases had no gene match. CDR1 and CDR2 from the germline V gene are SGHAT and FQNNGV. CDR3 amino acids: CASSQDRGLEQYI. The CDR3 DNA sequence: TGTGCCAGCAGCCAAGACAGGGGTCTGGAGCAGTACATC.

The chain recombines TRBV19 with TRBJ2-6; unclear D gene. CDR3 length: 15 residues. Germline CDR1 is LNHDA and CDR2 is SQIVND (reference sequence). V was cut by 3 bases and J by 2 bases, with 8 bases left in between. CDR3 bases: TGTGCCAGTAGTATGGAAGGTACTGGGGCCAACGTCCTGACTTTC. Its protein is CASSMEGTGANVLTF.

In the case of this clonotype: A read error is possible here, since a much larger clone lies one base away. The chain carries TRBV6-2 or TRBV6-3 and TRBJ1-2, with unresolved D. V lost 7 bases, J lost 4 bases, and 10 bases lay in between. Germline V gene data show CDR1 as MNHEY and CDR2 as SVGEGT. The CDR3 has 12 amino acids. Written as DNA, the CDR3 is TGTGCCAGCAATCCACTTGGCTATGGCTACACCTTC. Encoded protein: CASNPLGYGYTF.